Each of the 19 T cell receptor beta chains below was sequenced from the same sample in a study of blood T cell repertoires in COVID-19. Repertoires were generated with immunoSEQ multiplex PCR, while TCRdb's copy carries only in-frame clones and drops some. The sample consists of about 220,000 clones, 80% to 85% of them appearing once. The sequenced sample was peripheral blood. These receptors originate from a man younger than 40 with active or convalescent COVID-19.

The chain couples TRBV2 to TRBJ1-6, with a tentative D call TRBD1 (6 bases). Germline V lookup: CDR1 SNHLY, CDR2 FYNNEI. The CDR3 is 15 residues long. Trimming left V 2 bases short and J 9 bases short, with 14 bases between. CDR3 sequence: CASSERRTESSPLHF. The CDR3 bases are TGTGCCAGCAGTGAAAGGAGGACAGAGTCTTCACCCCTCCACTTT.

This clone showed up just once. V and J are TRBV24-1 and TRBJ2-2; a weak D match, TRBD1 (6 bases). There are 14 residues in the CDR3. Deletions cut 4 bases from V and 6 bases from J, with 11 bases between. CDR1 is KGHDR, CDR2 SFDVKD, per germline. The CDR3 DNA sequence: TGTGCCACCAGTGACCTACAGGGCCCCGGGGAGCTGTTTTTT. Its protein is CATSDLQGPGELFF.

CDR3 sequence (DNA): TGTGCCAGCAGCCCAGGGACTAGCGGTTACTACAATGAGCAGTTCTTC. This gives the protein CASSPGTSGYYNEQFF. This chain joins TRBV11-2 and TRBJ2-1, with 11 bases matching TRBD2. V trimming: 5 bases; J trimming: 3 bases; junction bases outside the gene matches: 6. Germline CDR1 is SGHAT and CDR2 is FQNNGV. This CDR3 spans 16 amino acids. Full variable domain (remainder filled in from reference TRBV11-2 and TRBJ2-1): EAGVAQSPRYKIIEKRQSVAFWCNPISGHATLYWYQQILGQGPKLLIQFQNNGVVDDSQLPKDRFSAERLKGVDSTLKIQPAKLEDSAVYLCASSPGTSGYYNEQFFGPGTRLTVL.

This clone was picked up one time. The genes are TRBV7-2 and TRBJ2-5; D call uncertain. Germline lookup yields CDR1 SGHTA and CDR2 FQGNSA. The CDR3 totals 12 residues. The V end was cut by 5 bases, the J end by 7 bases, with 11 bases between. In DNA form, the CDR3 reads TGTGCCAGCAGCCCGCGAAGTGGGACCCAGTACTTC. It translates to CASSPRSGTQYF.

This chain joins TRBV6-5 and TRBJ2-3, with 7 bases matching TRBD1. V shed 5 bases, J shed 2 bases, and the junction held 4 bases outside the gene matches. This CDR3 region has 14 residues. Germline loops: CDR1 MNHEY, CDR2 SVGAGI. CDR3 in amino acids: CASSPRGYTDTQYF. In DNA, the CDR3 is TGTGCCAGCAGTCCCAGGGGGTACACAGATACGCAGTATTTT.

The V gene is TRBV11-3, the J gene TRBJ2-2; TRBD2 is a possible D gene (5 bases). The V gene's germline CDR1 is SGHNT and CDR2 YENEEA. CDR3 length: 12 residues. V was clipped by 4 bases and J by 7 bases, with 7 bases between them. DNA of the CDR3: TGTGCCAGCAGCTCCCGGGGCGGGGAGCTGTTTTTT. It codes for CASSSRGGELFF.

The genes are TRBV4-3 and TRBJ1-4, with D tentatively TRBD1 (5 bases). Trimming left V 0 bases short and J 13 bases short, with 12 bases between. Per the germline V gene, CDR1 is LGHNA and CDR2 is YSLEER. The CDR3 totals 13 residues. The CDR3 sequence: CASSQDRERGLFF. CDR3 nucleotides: TGCGCCAGCAGCCAAGATCGGGAGAGGGGACTGTTTTTT.

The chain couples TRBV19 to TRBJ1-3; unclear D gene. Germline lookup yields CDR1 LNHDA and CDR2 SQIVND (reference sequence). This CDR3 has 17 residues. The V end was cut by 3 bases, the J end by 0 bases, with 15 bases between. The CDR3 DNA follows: TGTGCCAGTAGTATTGGATGGCCCCCGGGCTCTGGAAACACCATATATTTT. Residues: CASSIGWPPGSGNTIYF.

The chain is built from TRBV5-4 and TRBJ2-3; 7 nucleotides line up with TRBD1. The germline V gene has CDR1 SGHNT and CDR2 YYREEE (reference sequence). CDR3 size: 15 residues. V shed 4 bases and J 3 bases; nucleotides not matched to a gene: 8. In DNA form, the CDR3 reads TGTGCCAGCAGCACGGGACAGCTAGGGACAGATACGCAGTATTTT. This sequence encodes CASSTGQLGTDTQYF.

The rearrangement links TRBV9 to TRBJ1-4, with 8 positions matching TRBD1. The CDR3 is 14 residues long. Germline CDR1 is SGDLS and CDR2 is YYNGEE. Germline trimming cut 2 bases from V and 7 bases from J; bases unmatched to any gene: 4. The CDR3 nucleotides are TGTGCCAGCAGCGTCAGGGGGCAGGGTGAAAAACTGTTTTTT. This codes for CASSVRGQGEKLFF. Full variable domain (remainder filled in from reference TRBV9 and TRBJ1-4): DSGVTQTPKHLITATGQRVTLRCSPRSGDLSVYWYQQSLDQGLQFLIQYYNGEERAKGNILERFSAQQFPDLHSELNLSSLELGDSALYFCASSVRGQGEKLFFGSGTQLSVL.

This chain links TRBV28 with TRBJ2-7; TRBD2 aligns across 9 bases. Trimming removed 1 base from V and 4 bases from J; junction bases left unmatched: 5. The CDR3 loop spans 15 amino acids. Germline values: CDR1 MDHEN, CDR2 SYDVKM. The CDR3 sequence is CASSLSLAGWYEQYF. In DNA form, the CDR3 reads TGTGCCAGCAGTTTATCTCTAGCGGGATGGTACGAGCAGTACTTC.

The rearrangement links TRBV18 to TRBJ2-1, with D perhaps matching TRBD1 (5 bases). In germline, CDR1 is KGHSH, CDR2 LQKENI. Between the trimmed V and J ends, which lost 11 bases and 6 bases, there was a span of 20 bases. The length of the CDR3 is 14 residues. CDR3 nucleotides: TGTGCCTCCCACCCGCCAGGGTCGACCAATGAGCAGTTCTTC. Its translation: CASHPPGSTNEQFF.

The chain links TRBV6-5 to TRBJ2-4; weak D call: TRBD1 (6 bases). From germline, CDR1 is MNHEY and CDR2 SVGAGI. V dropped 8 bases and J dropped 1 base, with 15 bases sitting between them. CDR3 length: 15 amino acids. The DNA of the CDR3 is TGTGCCAGCCTACCGACAGGAAGGGCCAAAAACATTCAGTACTTC. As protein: CASLPTGRAKNIQYF.

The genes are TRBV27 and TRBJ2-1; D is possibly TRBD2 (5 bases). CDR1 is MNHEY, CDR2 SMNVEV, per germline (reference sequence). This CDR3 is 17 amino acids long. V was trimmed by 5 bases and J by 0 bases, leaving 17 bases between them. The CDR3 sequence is CASSPEAWRSSYNEQFF. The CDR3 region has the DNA TGTGCCAGCAGTCCAGAGGCTTGGAGGAGCTCCTACAATGAGCAGTTCTTC.

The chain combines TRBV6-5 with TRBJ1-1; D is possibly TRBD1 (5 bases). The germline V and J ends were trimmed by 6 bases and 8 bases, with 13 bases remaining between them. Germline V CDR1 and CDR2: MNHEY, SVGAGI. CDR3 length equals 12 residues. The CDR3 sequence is CASSWARGEAFF. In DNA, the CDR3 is TGTGCCAGCAGCTGGGCTCGGGGGGAAGCTTTCTTT.

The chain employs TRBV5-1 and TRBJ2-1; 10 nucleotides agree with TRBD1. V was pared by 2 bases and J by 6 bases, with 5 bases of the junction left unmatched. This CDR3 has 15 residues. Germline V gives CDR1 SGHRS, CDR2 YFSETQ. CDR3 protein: CASSLFGTGANEQFF. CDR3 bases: TGCGCCAGCAGCTTATTTGGGACAGGGGCCAATGAGCAGTTCTTC.

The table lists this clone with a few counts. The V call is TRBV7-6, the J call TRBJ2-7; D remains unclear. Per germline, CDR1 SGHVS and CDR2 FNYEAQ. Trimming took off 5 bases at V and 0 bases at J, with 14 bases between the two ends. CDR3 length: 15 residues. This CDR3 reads CASSPLNPSSYEQYF. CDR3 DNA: TGTGCCAGCAGCCCCCTCAATCCTAGCTCCTACGAGCAGTACTTC.

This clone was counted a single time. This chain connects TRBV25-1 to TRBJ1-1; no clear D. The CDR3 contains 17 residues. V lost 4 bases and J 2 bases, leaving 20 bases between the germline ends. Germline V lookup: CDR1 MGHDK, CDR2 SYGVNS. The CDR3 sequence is CASSVRTGGLRNTEAFF. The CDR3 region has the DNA TGTGCCAGCAGTGTCCGGACGGGAGGACTTAGAAACACTGAAGCTTTCTTT.

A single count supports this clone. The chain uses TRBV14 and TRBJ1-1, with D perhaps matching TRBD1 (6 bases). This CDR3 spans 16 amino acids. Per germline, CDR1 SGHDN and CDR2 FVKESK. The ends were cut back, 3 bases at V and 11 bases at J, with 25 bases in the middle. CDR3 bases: TGTGCCAGCAGCCAGACCTCAAACAACCGGGACATGGGGGCTTTCTTT. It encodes CASSQTSNNRDMGAFF.